Described below is a single T cell receptor (beta chain) sequence and its context. Its antigen remains unidentified. Per the germline V gene, CDR1 is SNHLY and CDR2 is FYNNEI. The CDR3 extends over 13 amino acids. The sample comes from a study of post-analysis software for immune sequencing data. Study details: The cohort encompassed relapsing-remitting, secondary progressive and progressive-relapsing multiple sclerosis disease courses.

The TCR beta cDNA libraries contained unique molecular identifiers. Each batch of about 1 to 11 million T cells produced approximately 470,000 cDNA molecules. TCRdb called the PCR reads again in MiXCR, with one record for every CDR3 protein. The sample lists 450,000 to 650,000 distinct CDR3 sequences; roughly two fifths were seen once. Findings and limits, study-wide: The study found significantly lower normalized Chao1 diversity in multiple sclerosis patients than in controls. Controls showed lower frequencies than patients for five TRBV segments, and TRBV5-6, TRBV5-1 and TRBV20-1 were among these. Same-batch samples co-clustered strongly by F measure.

The TCR was taken from a girl aged 5-17 years with multiple sclerosis. V and J are TRBV2 and TRBJ2-7, with TRBD1 matching 9 bases. The DNA matches TRBJ2-4 better at its end, which makes the J call doubtful. Specimen: blood. The CDR3 spells CASSRDRENIQYF. CDR3 DNA sequence: TGTGCCAGCAGTCGGGACAGGGAAAACATTCAGTACTTC.